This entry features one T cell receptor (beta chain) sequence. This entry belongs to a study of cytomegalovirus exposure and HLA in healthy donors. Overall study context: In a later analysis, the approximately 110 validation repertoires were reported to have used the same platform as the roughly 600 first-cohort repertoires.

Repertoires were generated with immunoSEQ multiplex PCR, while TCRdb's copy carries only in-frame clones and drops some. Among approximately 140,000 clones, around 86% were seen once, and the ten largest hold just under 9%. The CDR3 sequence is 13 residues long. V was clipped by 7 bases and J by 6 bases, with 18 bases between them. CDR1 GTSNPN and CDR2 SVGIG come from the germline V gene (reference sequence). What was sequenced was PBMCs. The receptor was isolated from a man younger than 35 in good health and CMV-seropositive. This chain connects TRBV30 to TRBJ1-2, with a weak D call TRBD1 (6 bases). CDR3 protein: CAYQLTGMNGYTF. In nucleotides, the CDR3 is TGTGCCTACCAATTGACAGGAATGAATGGCTACACCTTC. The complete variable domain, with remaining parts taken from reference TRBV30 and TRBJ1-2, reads SQTIHQWPATLVQPVGSPLSLECTVEGTSNPNLYWYRQAAGRGLQLLFYSVGIGQISSEVPQNLSASRPQDRQFILSSKKLLLSDSGFYLCAYQLTGMNGYTFGSGTRLTVV.